One and the same sample provided the 3 T cell receptor beta chains below, sequenced in a study of blood T cells in healthy people across ages. Sample-barcoded 5' priming and a J-beta primer mix drove a second PCR of roughly 6 to 12 cycles. TCRdb re-called the 5' RACE reads through MiXCR, storing one row per CDR3 protein. The data show some 880,000 distinct CDR3 sequences, with 30% to 45% seen just once and under 15% held by the top ten. The sequencing input was blood. These receptor sequences come from a man between 18 and 29 years old in good health.

This clonotype was seen a few times. The chain combines TRBV29-1 with TRBJ2-7; the D gene is possibly TRBD2 (6 bases). There are 13 residues in the CDR3. Germline assignment: CDR1 SQVTM and CDR2 ANQGSEA. This chain's CDR3 is CCCTGTRSYEQYF. The CDR3 DNA is TGCTGCTGCACCGGGACTCGCTCCTACGAGCAGTACTTC.

This chain uses TRBV12-3 or TRBV12-4 with TRBJ1-2; TRBD1 matches 8 bases. V dropped 3 bases and J dropped 4; count of bases not matched to a gene: 4. The CDR3 is 14 amino acids. The CDR3 here is CASSFQGAGYGYTF. CDR3 DNA sequence: TGTGCCAGCAGTTTCCAGGGGGCGGGCTATGGCTACACCTTC.

V usage is TRBV5-1 and J usage is TRBJ2-6; D might be TRBD1 or TRBD2, each matching 6 bases. CDR1 and CDR2 from the germline V gene are SGHRS and YFSETQ. CDR3 length: 18 residues. Trimming pared 4 bases from V and 0 bases from J, leaving 17 bases between. This CDR3 reads CASSPGALPPSGANVLTF. The DNA of the CDR3 is TGCGCCAGCAGCCCGGGGGCTCTTCCACCCTCTGGGGCCAACGTCCTGACTTTC.